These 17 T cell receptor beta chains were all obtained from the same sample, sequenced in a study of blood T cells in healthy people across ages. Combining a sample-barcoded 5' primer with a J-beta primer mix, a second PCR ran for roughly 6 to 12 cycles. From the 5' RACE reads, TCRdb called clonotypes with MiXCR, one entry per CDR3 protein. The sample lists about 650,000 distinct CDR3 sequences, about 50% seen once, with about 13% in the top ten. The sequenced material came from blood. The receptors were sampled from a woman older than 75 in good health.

CDR3 protein: CASTGSQETQFF. Written as DNA, the CDR3 is TGCGCCAGCACAGGCTCTCAAGAGACCCAGTTCTTC. V usage is TRBV5-1 and J usage is TRBJ2-5; the D is unclear. The J call is in doubt because the DNA end fits TRBJ2-1 better. The CDR3 has 12 residues. From germline, CDR1 is SGHRS and CDR2 YFSETQ.

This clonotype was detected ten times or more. CDR3 bases: TGCGCCAGCATCAGCGATAACACAGATACGCAGTATTTT. Its protein product is CASISDNTDTQYF. The chain links TRBV5-1 to TRBJ2-3; D unclear. The ends were cut back, 6 bases at V and 2 bases at J, with 10 bases in the middle. Germline loops: CDR1 SGHRS, CDR2 YFSETQ. This CDR3 has 13 amino acids.

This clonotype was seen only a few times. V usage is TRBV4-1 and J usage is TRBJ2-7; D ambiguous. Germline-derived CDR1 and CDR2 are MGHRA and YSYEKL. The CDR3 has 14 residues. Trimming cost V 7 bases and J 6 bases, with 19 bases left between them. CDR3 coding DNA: TGCGCCAGCAAGCAAACGCTTGCCAGGACCGAGCAGTACTTC. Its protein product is CASKQTLARTEQYF.

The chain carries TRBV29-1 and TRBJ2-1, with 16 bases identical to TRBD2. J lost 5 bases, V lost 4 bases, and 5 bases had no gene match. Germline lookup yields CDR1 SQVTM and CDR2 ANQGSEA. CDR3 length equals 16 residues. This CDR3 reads CSVAGTSGGADNEQFF. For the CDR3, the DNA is TGCAGCGTTGCTGGGACTAGCGGGGGGGCCGACAATGAGCAGTTCTTC.

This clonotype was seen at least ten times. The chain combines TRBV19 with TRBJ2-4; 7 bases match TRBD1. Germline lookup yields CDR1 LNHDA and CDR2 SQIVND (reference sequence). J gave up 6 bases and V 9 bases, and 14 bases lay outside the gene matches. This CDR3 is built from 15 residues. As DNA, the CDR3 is TGTGCCAGCGCAGTGGGCACAGGGGATAGAAACATTCAGTACTTC. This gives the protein CASAVGTGDRNIQYF.

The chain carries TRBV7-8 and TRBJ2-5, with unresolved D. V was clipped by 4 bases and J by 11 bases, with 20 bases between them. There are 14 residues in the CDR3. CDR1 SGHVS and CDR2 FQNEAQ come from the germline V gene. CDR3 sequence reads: CASSSRQVSYEQYF. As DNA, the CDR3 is TGTGCCAGCAGCTCCCGGCAGGTTTCCTATGAGCAGTACTTC.

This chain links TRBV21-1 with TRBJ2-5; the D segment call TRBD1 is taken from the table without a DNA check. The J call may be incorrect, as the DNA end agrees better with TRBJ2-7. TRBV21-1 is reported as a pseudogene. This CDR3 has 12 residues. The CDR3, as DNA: TGTGCCAGCATAGGACAGTTCTACGAGCAGTACTTC. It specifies CASIGQFYEQYF.

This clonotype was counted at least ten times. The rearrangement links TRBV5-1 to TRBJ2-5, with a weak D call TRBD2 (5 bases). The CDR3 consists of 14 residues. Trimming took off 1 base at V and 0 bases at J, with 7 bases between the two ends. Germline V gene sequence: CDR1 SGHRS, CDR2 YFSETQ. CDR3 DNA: TGCGCCAGCAGCTTGCAACTAGACCAAGAGACCCAGTACTTC. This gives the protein CASSLQLDQETQYF.

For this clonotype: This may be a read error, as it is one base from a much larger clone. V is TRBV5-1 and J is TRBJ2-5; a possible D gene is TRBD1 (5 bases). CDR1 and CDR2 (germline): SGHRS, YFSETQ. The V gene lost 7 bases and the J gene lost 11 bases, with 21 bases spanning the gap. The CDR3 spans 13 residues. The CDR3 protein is CASGQALDNEQYF. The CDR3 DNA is TGCGCCAGCGGGCAGGCTCTGGACAATGAGCAGTACTTC.

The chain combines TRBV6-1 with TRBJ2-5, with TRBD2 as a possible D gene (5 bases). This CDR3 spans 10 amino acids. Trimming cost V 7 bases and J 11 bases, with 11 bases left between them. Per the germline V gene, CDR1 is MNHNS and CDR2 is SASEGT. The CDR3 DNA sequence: TGTGCCAGCAATATTGGACTTCAGTACTTC. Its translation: CASNIGLQYF.

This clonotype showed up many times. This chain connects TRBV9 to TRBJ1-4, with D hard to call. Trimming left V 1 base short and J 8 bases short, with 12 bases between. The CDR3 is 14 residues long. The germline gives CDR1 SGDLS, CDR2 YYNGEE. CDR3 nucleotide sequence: TGTGCCAGCAGCGTACAAGCAGGAGGGGAAAAACTGTTTTTT. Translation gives CASSVQAGGEKLFF.

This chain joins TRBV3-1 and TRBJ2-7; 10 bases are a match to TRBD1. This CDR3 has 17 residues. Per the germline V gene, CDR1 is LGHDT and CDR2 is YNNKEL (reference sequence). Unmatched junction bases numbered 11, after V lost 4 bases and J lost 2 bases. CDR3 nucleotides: TGTGCCAGCAGCCGGGGACAGGGGATGGTAAGGGCCTACGAGCAGTACTTC. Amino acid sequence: CASSRGQGMVRAYEQYF.

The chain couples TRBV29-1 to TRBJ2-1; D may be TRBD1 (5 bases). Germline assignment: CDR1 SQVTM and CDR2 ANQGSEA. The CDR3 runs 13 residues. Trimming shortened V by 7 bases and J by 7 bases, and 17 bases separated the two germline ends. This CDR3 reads CSGARGAGNEQFF. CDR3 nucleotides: TGCAGCGGGGCTCGTGGGGCTGGGAATGAGCAGTTCTTC.

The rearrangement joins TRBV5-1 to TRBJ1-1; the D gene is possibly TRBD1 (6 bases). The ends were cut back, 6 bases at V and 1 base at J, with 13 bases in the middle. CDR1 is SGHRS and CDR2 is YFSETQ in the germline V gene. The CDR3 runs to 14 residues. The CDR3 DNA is TGCGCCAGCAACACAGGGACGGCGAACACTGAAGCTTTCTTT. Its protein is CASNTGTANTEAFF. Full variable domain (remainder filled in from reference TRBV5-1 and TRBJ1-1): KAGVTQTPRYLIKTRGQQVTLSCSPISGHRSVSWYQQTPGQGLQFLFEYFSETQRNKGNFPGRFSGRQFSNSRSEMNVSTLELGDSALYLCASNTGTANTEAFFGQGTRLTVV.

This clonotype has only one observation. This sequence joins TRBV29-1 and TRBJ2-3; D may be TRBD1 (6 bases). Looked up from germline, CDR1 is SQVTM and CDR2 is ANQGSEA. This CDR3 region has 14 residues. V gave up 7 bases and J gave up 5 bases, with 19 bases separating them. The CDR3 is CSADGQSGEDTQYF. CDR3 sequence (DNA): TGCAGCGCCGACGGACAGTCAGGGGAAGATACGCAGTATTTT.

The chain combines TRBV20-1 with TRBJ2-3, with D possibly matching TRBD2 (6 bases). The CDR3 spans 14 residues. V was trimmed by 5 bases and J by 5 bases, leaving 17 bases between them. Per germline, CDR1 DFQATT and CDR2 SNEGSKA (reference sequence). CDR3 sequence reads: CSAPVSGAIDTQYF. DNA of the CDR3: TGCAGTGCTCCGGTCTCGGGAGCCATAGATACGCAGTATTTT.

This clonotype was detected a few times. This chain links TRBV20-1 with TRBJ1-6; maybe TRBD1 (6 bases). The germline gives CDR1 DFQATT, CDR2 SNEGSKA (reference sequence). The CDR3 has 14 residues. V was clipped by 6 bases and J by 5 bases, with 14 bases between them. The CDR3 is CSALTTGDNSPLHF. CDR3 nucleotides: TGCAGTGCCCTTACGACAGGCGATAATTCACCCCTCCACTTT.